The source of this TCR beta chain is a study of CD8+CD57+ T cells in acquired aplastic anemia. Study-wide context: Sorted CD4+ and CD8+ cell DNA averaged around 3 ug.

The germline gives CDR1 LNHNV, CDR2 YYDKDF (reference sequence). V dropped 2 bases and J dropped 4 bases, with 15 bases sitting between them. The CDR3 is 16 residues long. Both TCR beta VDJ combination and CDR3 sequence profiling were carried out. Genomic DNA was the template for this profiling. TCRdb re-called the reads with MiXCR, one entry per CDR3 protein. The data contain 150,000 to 200,000 distinct CDR3 sequences, 45% to 55% of them seen just once; the ten biggest clones take up 1.1%. Those patients picked for sequencing had displayed CD8+CD57+ cell expansion on flow cytometry. Everyone among the patients had severe acquired aplastic anemia. Each patient gave a blood sample that was collected before any therapy had been received.

Specimen: sorted CD4+, CD8+, or CD8+CD57+ T cells (not recorded which) from PBMCs. The chain joins TRBV15 to TRBJ1-5, with D possibly TRBD1 on 5 matching bases. This receptor was identified in a human donor with aplastic anemia. CDR3 sequence: CATSRQGLGVNQPQHF. Written as DNA, the CDR3 is TGTGCCACCAGCAGACAGGGTCTCGGGGTTAATCAGCCCCAGCATTTT. Combining the CDR3 with reference TRBV15 and TRBJ1-5 gives the whole variable domain DAMVIQNPRYQVTQFGKPVTLSCSQTLNHNVMYWYQQKSSQAPKLLFHYYDKDFNNEADTPDNFQSRRPNTSFCFLDIRSPGLGDTAMYLCATSRQGLGVNQPQHFGDGTRLSIL.